This TCR beta chain was identified during a study of OX40 agonist ivuxolimab in advanced cancers. Study at large: Six ivuxolimab dose levels, 0.01 to 10 mg/kg, were given intravenously every 2 weeks.

Repertoires were generated with immunoSEQ multiplex PCR, while TCRdb's copy carries only in-frame clones and drops some. Seen here are more than 70,000 clones, roughly nine tenths observed once, and the top ten hold 1.6%. The V gene end was trimmed by 3 bases and the J gene end by 8 bases; junction bases not matched to a gene: 11. The germline gives CDR1 MNHNS, CDR2 SASEGT. The CDR3 length is 15 residues. The clonotype originates from an adult with an advanced solid tumor such as melanoma, head and neck, liver or kidney cancer. This chain joins TRBV6-1 and TRBJ1-2, with 8 bases that match TRBD1. The specimen was CD4+ or CD8+ T cells sorted from blood, collected in a trial of the OX40 agonist ivuxolimab. CDR3 DNA: TGTGCCAGCAGTGACCACCAGGACAGGGCAAGCGGCTACACCTTC. Translating it yields CASSDHQDRASGYTF.